A selection of T cell receptor beta chains follows, all from one sample in a study of blood T cells in healthy people across ages. TCRdb processed the 5' RACE reads anew with MiXCR; each CDR3 protein has one entry. The profile shows 1.8 million or so distinct CDR3 sequences, 35% to 50% of them singletons. The sequenced sample was blood. These receptors all come from a human donor in good health. Each CDR3 is given with its conserved first and last residue. Fields, in order: D gene, J gene, clone size, V gene, CDR3 protein, CDR3 DNA. A D gene is named only where the DNA matches it firmly. Clone size, where shown, is once, few, many, or a class for clones that have expanded.

>-|TRBJ1-2|-|TRBV5-1
CASSFEQDGYTF
TGCGCCAGCAGCTTTGAACAGGATGGCTACACCTTC
>TRBD1|TRBJ2-1|-|TRBV5-6
CASSSHPARQGKTNEQFF
TGTGCCAGCAGCTCGCACCCCGCACGACAGGGGAAAACCAATGAGCAGTTCTTC
>TRBD1|TRBJ2-3|-|TRBV10-3
CAIMTGGSGTDTQYF
TGTGCCATCATGACAGGGGGTTCAGGCACAGATACGCAGTATTTT
>TRBD1|TRBJ2-5|-|TRBV5-1
CASSVDRGHEETQYF
TGCGCCAGCAGCGTGGACAGGGGCCATGAAGAGACCCAGTACTTC
>-|TRBJ1-5|-|TRBV4-1
CASSQAALASSRNQPQHF
TGCGCCAGCAGCCAAGCGGCCTTGGCCAGCTCCCGTAATCAGCCCCAGCATTTT
>-|TRBJ1-2|few|TRBV4-1
CASSQVTEADYGYTF
TGCGCCAGCAGCCAAGTGACAGAAGCGGACTATGGCTACACCTTC
>-|TRBJ1-2|-|TRBV9
CASSVATWNRERDGYTF
TGTGCCAGCAGCGTAGCTACGTGGAACAGGGAAAGGGATGGCTACACCTTC
>-|TRBJ1-1|-|TRBV6-5
CASSYLKGSGNAEAFF
TGTGCCAGCAGTTACCTCAAGGGCAGTGGAAACGCTGAAGCTTTCTTT
>-|TRBJ2-5|many|TRBV12-3/TRBV12-4
CASSPDIQETQYF
TGTGCCAGCAGCCCCGACATCCAAGAGACCCAGTACTTC
>-|TRBJ1-5|-|TRBV20-1
CSARGEGLHHQPQHF
TGCAGTGCTAGAGGGGAGGGACTGCACCATCAGCCCCAGCATTTT
>-|TRBJ2-1|few|TRBV12-3/TRBV12-4
CASSLYAGPRNEQFF
TGTGCCAGCAGTTTATACGCGGGACCCCGAAATGAGCAGTTCTTC
>-|TRBJ2-5|-|TRBV4-2
CASSPPSGNQETQYF
TGTGCCAGCAGCCCCCCGAGCGGCAACCAAGAGACCCAGTACTTC
>-|TRBJ1-1|-|TRBV6-5
CASSLDRFGTEAFF
TGTGCCAGCAGCCTGGACCGTTTTGGCACTGAAGCTTTCTTT
>-|TRBJ2-5|many|TRBV29-1
CSVYASFLPRETQYF
TGCAGCGTTTATGCTAGCTTCTTACCTCGGGAGACCCAGTACTTC
>-|TRBJ1-2|few|TRBV25-1
CASSDTGGDYGYTF
TGTGCCAGCAGTGATACAGGAGGGGACTATGGCTACACCTTC
>-|TRBJ1-1|-|TRBV5-1
CASSLAPGGWNEAFF
TGCGCCAGCAGCTTGGCCCCAGGTGGCTGGAATGAAGCTTTCTTT
>-|TRBJ1-2|-|TRBV20-1
CSASQLTGSLLSYGYTF
TGCAGTGCTAGCCAATTGACAGGATCCCTACTATCCTATGGCTACACCTTC
>-|TRBJ1-1|-|TRBV10-3
CAISREGGTEAFF
TGTGCCATCAGCAGGGAGGGTGGAACTGAAGCTTTCTTT
>-|TRBJ1-5|many|TRBV11-1
CASSPGLNQPQHF
TGTGCCAGCAGCCCAGGACTCAATCAGCCCCAGCATTTT
>-|TRBJ2-3|-|TRBV12-3/TRBV12-4
CASSIGPGHTDTQYF
TGTGCCAGCAGTATAGGACCAGGGCACACAGATACGCAGTATTTT
>-|TRBJ2-3|-|TRBV24-1
CATSTPVDTDTQYF
TGTGCCACCAGTACCCCGGTAGACACAGATACGCAGTATTTT
>-|TRBJ1-1|-|TRBV7-2
CASSLVGTGTYEAFF
TGTGCCAGCAGCTTAGTTGGGACCGGCACCTATGAAGCTTTCTTT
>-|TRBJ2-7|-|TRBV7-2
CASLESFGRTQYF
TGTGCCAGCCTCGAAAGCTTTGGCCGTACGCAGTACTTC
>TRBD1|TRBJ2-7|-|TRBV29-1
CSVEGQGESYEQYF
TGCAGCGTTGAAGGACAGGGGGAATCCTACGAGCAGTACTTC
>-|TRBJ1-2|few|TRBV6-6
CASSYRAADYGYTF
TGTGCCAGCAGTTACAGGGCAGCAGACTATGGCTACACCTTC
>TRBD2|TRBJ2-1|-|TRBV12-3/TRBV12-4
CASSQRGGGGGEQFF
TGTGCCAGCAGCCAGCGGGGGGGCGGTGGTGGTGAGCAGTTCTTC